Each of the 9 T cell receptor beta chains below was sequenced from the same sample in a study of T cell repertoires in cytomegalovirus infection. No antigen is known for these receptors. TCRdb itself ran the reads through MiXCR, one entry per CDR3 protein. This table has approximately 120,000 distinct CDR3 sequences, around 30% appearing once. Material: CD8+ T cells from cultured PBMCs, obtained from culture after CMV antigen stimulation. The receptors were gathered from a human donor in good health (CMV status not recorded). Some clones in this sample may be carry-over from other donors' samples.

The rearrangement uses TRBV12-3 or TRBV12-4 and TRBJ2-1; D gene ambiguous. This CDR3 comprises 12 residues. The V end lost 4 bases, the J end lost 7 bases, and 8 bases lay between the germline ends. The CDR3 loop reads CASSSSSNEQFF. The CDR3 DNA follows: TGTGCCAGCAGTTCCTCTTCTAATGAGCAGTTCTTC.

V usage is TRBV27 and J usage is TRBJ1-1; D unresolved. V dropped 6 bases and J dropped 2 bases, with 16 bases sitting between them. The CDR3 has 15 amino acids. The germline V gene has CDR1 MNHEY and CDR2 SMNVEV (reference sequence). The CDR3 coding sequence is TGTGCCAGCAGACCCTCACAGAGCCTTAACACTGAAGCTTTCTTT. It codes for CASRPSQSLNTEAFF.

This clonotype was seen a few times. This chain uses TRBV12-3 or TRBV12-4 with TRBJ2-1; D perhaps matches TRBD1 (5 bases). With 4 bases removed from V and 0 bases from J, the gap between germline ends came to 7 bases. CDR3 size: 14 residues. The CDR3 nucleotides read TGTGCCAGCAGTTGGGGCAGCTCCTACAATGAGCAGTTCTTC. Its protein is CASSWGSSYNEQFF.

The chain employs TRBV20-1 and TRBJ2-1; 9 bases map to TRBD2. With V trimmed by 3 bases and J by 6 bases, 9 bases remained unmatched. This CDR3 has 15 amino acids. Per the germline V gene, CDR1 is DFQATT and CDR2 is SNEGSKA (reference sequence). CDR3 amino acids: CSARPLAGATNEQFF. CDR3 nucleotide sequence: TGCAGTGCTAGGCCTTTAGCGGGGGCCACCAATGAGCAGTTCTTC.

The table lists this clonotype with many counts. This chain joins TRBV6-1 and TRBJ1-4; D remains ambiguous. CDR3 length equals 21 residues. V lost 6 bases to trimming and J lost 3 bases, with 32 bases between them. Germline CDR1 MNHNS, CDR2 SASEGT. The CDR3 coding sequence is TGTGCCAGCAGCGATCGAAAAGGCGGAGCAGAAACCTTCTTACCTAATGAAAAACTGTTTTTT. This translates into CASSDRKGGAETFLPNEKLFF.

This clonotype has more than one count but fewer than ten. This rearrangement joins TRBV28 to TRBJ1-2, with 9 bases fitting TRBD1. J was trimmed by 5 bases and V by 7 bases; bases with no gene match: 8. The CDR3 covers 14 residues. From germline, CDR1 is MDHEN and CDR2 SYDVKM. The CDR3 nucleotides read TGTGCCAGCACTCCACCGGGACAGGGTTATGGCTACACCTTC. It codes for CASTPPGQGYGYTF.

This clonotype was seen only a few times. This rearrangement joins TRBV20-1 to TRBJ2-7; weak D call: TRBD2 (6 bases). The CDR3 runs 14 residues. The ends were cut back, 3 bases at V and 5 bases at J, with 17 bases in the middle. Germline CDR1 and CDR2: DFQATT and SNEGSKA (reference sequence). CDR3 sequence reads: CSASGTESTHEQYF. The CDR3 DNA sequence: TGCAGTGCTAGTGGGACTGAATCGACTCACGAGCAGTACTTC.

CDR3 nucleotide sequence: TGTGCCAGCGGGACAGGTTCCACTAATGAAAAACTGTTTTTT. This codes for CASGTGSTNEKLFF. V and J are TRBV12-3 or TRBV12-4 and TRBJ1-4; TRBD1 aligns across 8 bases. CDR3 length equals 14 residues. V lost 8 bases and J lost 2; bases outside the gene matches: 4.

This clonotype came up a few times. The genes are TRBV6-5 and TRBJ2-1, with no clear D. Germline CDR1 and CDR2: MNHEY and SVGAGI. This CDR3 is built from 14 residues. V was cut by 6 bases and J by 2 bases, with 11 bases left in between. The CDR3 coding sequence is TGTGCCAGCAGCTTGGCTAACACCTACAATGAGCAGTTCTTC. It translates to CASSLANTYNEQFF.